The 14 T cell receptor beta chains reported below all come from one sample, sequenced in a study of a mutant IDH1 vaccine in newly diagnosed glioma. Assay used: immunoSEQ multiplex PCR; TCRdb lists only in-frame clones, some missing. The table has some 70,000 clones, almost 85% seen once. Regarding time point: week 35, safety follow-up. Doses consisted of 300 ug of mutant IDH1 20-mer peptide each, paired with topical imiquimod. What these receptors recognize is not known. This material consisted of PBMCs, taken from a glioma patient whose treatment included an IDH1 peptide vaccine. These receptors originate from a man aged 18 to 35 with glioma.

This clone was counted a single time. The CDR3 loop is CASSLTRGVSYEQYF. The CDR3 nucleotides read TGTGCCAGCAGTTTAACCCGAGGGGTCTCCTACGAGCAGTACTTC. This chain uses TRBV27 with TRBJ2-7; D could derive from TRBD1 or TRBD2 (5 bases each). The V and J ends lost 2 bases and 0 bases respectively, with 11 bases between them. Germline CDR1 MNHEY, CDR2 SMNVEV (reference sequence). CDR3 length: 15 amino acids.

This clone showed up just once. This chain uses TRBV4-1 with TRBJ1-6; D not certain. Germline V gene lookup returns CDR1 MGHRA and CDR2 YSYEKL. Trimming cost V 2 bases and J 6 bases, with 14 bases left between them. This CDR3 spans 16 amino acids. The CDR3, as DNA: TGCGCCAGCAGCCAAAGTACCACTTACTCTAATTCACCCCTCCACTTT. Translated, it gives CASSQSTTYSNSPLHF.

This rearrangement joins TRBV19 to TRBJ1-3; the D gene is possibly TRBD1 (5 bases). Germline CDR1 is LNHDA and CDR2 is SQIVND (reference sequence). V was shortened by 3 bases and J by 1 base, with 7 bases between the two germline ends. The length of the CDR3 is 14 residues. CDR3 in DNA: TGTGCCAGTAGTATTGGGGCGTCTGGAAACACCATATATTTT. This gives the protein CASSIGASGNTIYF.

In its sample, this clone ranks as medium-sized. The V call is TRBV5-6, the J call TRBJ1-2, with D hard to call. Germline CDR1 and CDR2: SGHDT and YYEEEE. With 2 bases removed from V and 7 bases from J, the gap between germline ends came to 15 bases. There are 14 residues in the CDR3. CDR3: CASSFPGYTAGYTF. The CDR3 DNA sequence: TGTGCCAGCAGCTTCCCGGGGTATACGGCTGGCTACACCTTC.

The V gene is TRBV5-6, the J gene TRBJ2-5; D might be TRBD2 (6 bases). Trimming removed 6 bases at V and 4 bases at J, with 19 bases between. The CDR3 extends over 15 amino acids. Per germline, CDR1 SGHDT and CDR2 YYEEEE. The CDR3 loop is CASIDLGRGGETQYF. DNA for the CDR3: TGTGCCAGCATCGACTTGGGGCGGGGCGGAGAGACCCAGTACTTC.

V usage is TRBV5-1 and J usage is TRBJ1-6; D perhaps matches TRBD1 (5 bases). CDR1 SGHRS and CDR2 YFSETQ come from the germline V gene. The length of the CDR3 is 15 residues. The V gene lost 2 bases and the J gene lost 6 bases, with 12 bases spanning the gap. The CDR3 DNA sequence: TGCGCCAGCAGCTTCCGGGGCCAGCCTAATTCACCCCTCCACTTT. As protein: CASSFRGQPNSPLHF.

The J gene is TRBJ2-2, the V gene TRBV5-4, with 9 bases identical to TRBD2. CDR3 size: 17 residues. Losses at the gene ends were 4 bases for V and 5 bases for J; bases not matched to a gene: 12. From germline, CDR1 is SGHNT and CDR2 YYREEE (reference sequence). The CDR3 nucleotides are TGTGCCAGCAGCCCCCGGCTAGCGGGGAGTTTAACCGGGGAGCTGTTTTTT. It codes for CASSPRLAGSLTGELFF.

This clone appeared a few times. This rearrangement joins TRBV5-6 to TRBJ1-1; D gene ambiguous. V lost 4 bases, J lost 2 bases, and 15 bases lay in between. The CDR3 spans 15 residues. The V gene's germline CDR1 is SGHDT and CDR2 YYEEEE. CDR3 DNA: TGTGCCAGCAGCCCGAAGGGAGGAATAAACACTGAAGCTTTCTTT. Translating it yields CASSPKGGINTEAFF.

The chain employs TRBV4-1 and TRBJ2-1; the match to TRBD2 covers 7 bases. This CDR3 has 16 residues. V lost 4 bases to trimming and J lost 3 bases; unmatched junction nucleotides: 9. Germline V lookup: CDR1 MGHRA, CDR2 YSYEKL. This CDR3 is CASSRIRGVNYNEQFF. The DNA of the CDR3 is TGCGCCAGCAGCCGAATCCGGGGGGTAAACTACAATGAGCAGTTCTTC.

The gene calls are TRBV5-1 and TRBJ2-5, with 9 bases that match TRBD2. The CDR3 extends over 15 amino acids. Looked up from germline, CDR1 is SGHRS and CDR2 is YFSETQ. Losses at the gene ends were 1 base for V and 2 bases for J; bases not matched to a gene: 3. This CDR3 reads CASSLLAGGQETQYF. For the CDR3, the DNA is TGCGCCAGCAGCTTGCTCGCGGGGGGGCAAGAGACCCAGTACTTC.

The rearrangement links TRBV7-9 to TRBJ1-1; D not certain. In germline, CDR1 is SEHNR, CDR2 FQNEAQ (reference sequence). The CDR3 has 13 amino acids. Trimming pared 5 bases from V and 0 bases from J, leaving 7 bases between. CDR3 nucleotide sequence: TGTGCCAGCAGCGCTCCCATGAACACTGAAGCTTTCTTT. Protein: CASSAPMNTEAFF.

The chain is built from TRBV7-6 and TRBJ2-7, with TRBD1 matching over 8 bases. V trimming: 5 bases; J trimming: 3 bases; junction bases outside the gene matches: 9. This CDR3 spans 15 amino acids. Germline values: CDR1 SGHVS, CDR2 FNYEAQ. CDR3 in amino acids: CASSPGQGGFYEQYF. The CDR3 DNA is TGTGCCAGCAGCCCAGGACAGGGTGGGTTCTACGAGCAGTACTTC.

The chain joins TRBV11-3 to TRBJ2-2; D is unclear. The CDR3 spans 13 residues. V shed 2 bases and J shed 2 bases, with 3 bases lying between them. CDR1 is SGHNT, CDR2 YENEEA, per germline. CDR3 in amino acids: CASSLHNTGELFF. The CDR3 DNA reads as TGTGCCAGCAGCTTACATAACACCGGGGAGCTGTTTTTT.

The chain links TRBV4-2 to TRBJ2-6, with no clear D. Germline V gene data show CDR1 as LGHNA and CDR2 as YNFKEQ. This CDR3 is 15 amino acids long. V was pared by 4 bases and J by 0 bases, with 7 bases between. CDR3 nucleotides: TGTGCCAGCAGCCCGGCCCCCTCTGGGGCCAACGTCCTGACTTTC. Its protein is CASSPAPSGANVLTF.